Below are 9 T cell receptor beta chains sequenced from a single sample in a study of OX40 agonist ivuxolimab in advanced cancers. Clones were sequenced by immunoSEQ multiplex PCR, and TCRdb holds only the in-frame ones, with some missing. This sample has 35,000 to 50,000 clones, with about 88% found just once. Sequenced material: CD4+ or CD8+ T cells sorted from blood, taken in a trial of the OX40 agonist ivuxolimab. These receptors all come from an adult with an advanced solid tumor such as melanoma, head and neck, liver or kidney cancer.

The V call is TRBV7-2, the J call TRBJ2-7, with TRBD2 identical over 10 bases. After removal of 0 bases from V and 2 bases from J, the junction contained 1 base not matched to a gene. Germline values: CDR1 SGHTA, CDR2 FQGNSA. This CDR3 contains 15 residues. CDR3 in amino acids: CASSLAAGGPYEQYF. CDR3 coding DNA: TGTGCCAGCAGCTTAGCAGCGGGGGGGCCCTACGAGCAGTACTTC.

The genes are TRBV5-4 and TRBJ2-1, with a weak D call TRBD1 (5 bases). The CDR3 totals 13 residues. Germline CDR1 SGHNT, CDR2 YYREEE (reference sequence). Trimming removed 0 bases from V and 6 bases from J, with 7 bases in between. Here the CDR3 DNA reads TGTGCCAGCAGCTTGGATCAGGGCAATGAGCAGTTCTTC. It is translated as CASSLDQGNEQFF.

This rearrangement joins TRBV19 to TRBJ1-1; D not certain. Germline V gene data show CDR1 as LNHDA and CDR2 as SQIVND (reference sequence). This CDR3 region has 12 residues. The V end lost 4 bases, the J end lost 4 bases, and 7 bases lay between the germline ends. CDR3 residues: CASSRVGTEAFF. In nucleotides, the CDR3 is TGTGCCAGTAGTAGAGTGGGCACTGAAGCTTTCTTT.

J is TRBJ2-5 and V is TRBV28, with 11 bases identical to TRBD1. In germline, CDR1 is MDHEN, CDR2 SYDVKM. The CDR3 runs to 15 residues. With V trimmed by 5 bases and J by 6 bases, 8 bases remained unmatched. The CDR3 spells CASSPWDRGSKTQYF. CDR3 DNA: TGTGCCAGCAGTCCATGGGACAGGGGGTCAAAGACCCAGTACTTC.

The rearrangement joins TRBV28 to TRBJ2-1; 15 nucleotides match TRBD2. The CDR3 is 18 amino acids. Losses at the gene ends were 4 bases for V and 8 bases for J; bases not matched to a gene: 12. CDR1 and CDR2 (germline): MDHEN, SYDVKM. CDR3: CASSSGLAGGPTPDEQFF. In DNA form, the CDR3 reads TGTGCCAGCAGTTCAGGACTAGCGGGAGGGCCAACCCCGGATGAGCAGTTCTTC.

This clone has only one observation. J is TRBJ2-7 and V is TRBV11-2, with D possibly being TRBD1 or TRBD2 (6 bases each). This CDR3 has 17 amino acids. V lost 5 bases to trimming and J lost 3 bases, with 23 bases between them. Germline assignment: CDR1 SGHAT and CDR2 FQNNGV. Written as DNA, the CDR3 is TGTGCCAGCAGCGGGGGGTCCCAGGGGAAATGGGGCTACGAGCAGTACTTC. The encoded protein is CASSGGSQGKWGYEQYF. Complete variable domain (other parts from reference TRBV11-2 and TRBJ2-7): EAGVAQSPRYKIIEKRQSVAFWCNPISGHATLYWYQQILGQGPKLLIQFQNNGVVDDSQLPKDRFSAERLKGVDSTLKIQPAKLEDSAVYLCASSGGSQGKWGYEQYFGPGTRLTVT.

This chain links TRBV25-1 with TRBJ2-2, with TRBD1 as a possible D gene (5 bases). CDR3 length equals 12 residues. CDR1 and CDR2 from the germline V gene are MGHDK and SYGVNS. V lost 6 bases and J 7 bases, leaving 9 bases between the germline ends. For the CDR3, the DNA is TGTGCCAGCAGAGCAGGGCGCGGGGAGCTGTTTTTT. Translated, it gives CASRAGRGELFF.

The chain links TRBV6-5 to TRBJ2-7; 7 bases align to TRBD2. The CDR3 has 12 residues. V was pared by 4 bases and J by 4 bases, with 1 base of the junction left unmatched. Germline values: CDR1 MNHEY, CDR2 SVGAGI. CDR3 sequence reads: CASSSGGYEQYF. The CDR3 nucleotides are TGTGCCAGCAGTTCGGGAGGATACGAGCAGTACTTC.

This sequence joins TRBV11-2 and TRBJ1-3, with D possibly TRBD1 on 6 matching bases. This CDR3 comprises 15 residues. V was cut by 3 bases and J by 1 base, with 10 bases left in between. Germline CDR1 SGHAT, CDR2 FQNNGV. The CDR3 DNA is TGTGCCAGCAGCTTCTCCGGGACATCTGGAAACACCATATATTTT. As protein: CASSFSGTSGNTIYF.